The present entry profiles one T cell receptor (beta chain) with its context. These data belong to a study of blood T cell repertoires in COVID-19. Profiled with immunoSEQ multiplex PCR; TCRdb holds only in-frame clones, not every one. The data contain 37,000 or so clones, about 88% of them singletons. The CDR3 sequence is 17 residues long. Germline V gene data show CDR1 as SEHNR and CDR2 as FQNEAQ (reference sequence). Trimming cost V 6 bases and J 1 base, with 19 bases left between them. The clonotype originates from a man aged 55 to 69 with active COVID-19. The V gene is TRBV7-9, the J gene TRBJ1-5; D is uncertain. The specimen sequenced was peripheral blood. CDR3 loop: CASSSPTGSGSNQPQHF. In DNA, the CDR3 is TGTGCCAGCAGTTCTCCAACGGGAAGTGGGAGCAATCAGCCCCAGCATTTT. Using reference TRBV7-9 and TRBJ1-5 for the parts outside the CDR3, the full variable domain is DTGVSQNPRHKITKRGQNVTFRCDPISEHNRLYWYRQTLGQGPEFLTYFQNEAQLEKSRLLSDRFSAERPKGSFSTLEIQRTEQGDSAMYLCASSSPTGSGSNQPQHFGDGTRLSIL.